Each of the 7 T cell receptor beta chains below was sequenced from the same sample in a study of spatial heterogeneity in lung cancer. One entry per CDR3 protein, called by TCRdb with MiXCR from the 5' RACE reads. The sample holds roughly 91,000 distinct CDR3 sequences, roughly a fifth seen once. Time point described: sample taken at primary tumor resection. The study sequenced unsorted whole RNA from tumor, nontumor lung or frozen PBMC. Sequenced here: PBMCs, sampled at surgery. Every receptor here comes from a male donor with early-stage non-small cell lung cancer.

This clonotype was seen only a few times. The chain recombines TRBV4-2 with TRBJ2-7; D is uncertain. The CDR3 totals 14 residues. Trimming took 1 base from V and 0 from J, leaving 7 bases between them. Germline assignment: CDR1 LGHNA and CDR2 YNFKEQ. DNA of the CDR3: TGTGCCAGCAGCCAAGTATGGAGCTCCTACGAGCAGTACTTC. Translation gives CASSQVWSSYEQYF.

The V and J genes are TRBV6-5 and TRBJ1-6; 9 bases match TRBD1. Germline V gene lookup returns CDR1 MNHEY and CDR2 SVGAGI. This CDR3 has 14 residues. V lost 6 bases, J lost 7 bases, and 4 bases stayed unmatched. The CDR3 DNA reads TGTGCCAGCAGGGGGACAGGGAACAATTCACCCCTCCACTTT. The encoded protein is CASRGTGNNSPLHF.

This clonotype was seen many times. The V gene is TRBV29-1, the J gene TRBJ2-7; TRBD1 aligns across 7 bases. The junction had 1 base not matched to a gene; V was cut back by 7 bases and J by 1 base. This CDR3 comprises 11 residues. Germline V gene sequence: CDR1 SQVTM, CDR2 ANQGSEA. CDR3 sequence reads: CSAGQSYEQYF. The DNA for the CDR3 is TGCAGCGCGGGACAGTCCTACGAGCAGTACTTC.

This clonotype was detected many times. The rearrangement joins TRBV2 to TRBJ1-6, with D unresolved. This CDR3 is 14 amino acids long. CDR1 is SNHLY, CDR2 FYNNEI, per germline. Trimming removed 10 bases from V and 0 bases from J, with 10 bases in between. CDR3 in amino acids: CATKGGSYNSPLHF. The CDR3, as DNA: TGTGCCACCAAGGGAGGCTCCTATAATTCACCCCTCCACTTT.

Notes on this clonotype: Relative to the germline gene, one junction end is altered; a read error may explain this. J is TRBJ2-5 and V is TRBV7-2, with D maybe TRBD1 (5 bases). CDR1 is SGHTA, CDR2 FQGNSA, per germline. The CDR3 is made up of 14 amino acids. This chain's CDR3 is CASGLVLGAETQYF. The CDR3 nucleotides read TGTGCCAGCGGCTTAGTGTTAGGGGCCGAGACCCAGTACTTC.

In this sample, this clonotype turned up once. The gene calls are TRBV23-1 and TRBJ2-7; D is ambiguous. TRBV23-1 is an ORF for which the function is uncertain. V dropped 0 bases and J dropped 6 bases, with 9 bases sitting between them. The CDR3 has 13 amino acids. The CDR3 region is CASSQSKGCEQYF. CDR3 DNA: TGCGCCAGCAGTCAATCTAAGGGCTGCGAGCAGTACTTC.

CDR3 protein: CASSTYYGYTF. CDR3 DNA sequence: TGTGCCAGCAGCACCTACTATGGCTACACCTTC. V and J are TRBV28 and TRBJ1-2; D is uncertain. V lost 6 bases and J 3 bases, leaving 5 bases between the germline ends. CDR3 length: 11 amino acids. Germline V gives CDR1 MDHEN, CDR2 SYDVKM.